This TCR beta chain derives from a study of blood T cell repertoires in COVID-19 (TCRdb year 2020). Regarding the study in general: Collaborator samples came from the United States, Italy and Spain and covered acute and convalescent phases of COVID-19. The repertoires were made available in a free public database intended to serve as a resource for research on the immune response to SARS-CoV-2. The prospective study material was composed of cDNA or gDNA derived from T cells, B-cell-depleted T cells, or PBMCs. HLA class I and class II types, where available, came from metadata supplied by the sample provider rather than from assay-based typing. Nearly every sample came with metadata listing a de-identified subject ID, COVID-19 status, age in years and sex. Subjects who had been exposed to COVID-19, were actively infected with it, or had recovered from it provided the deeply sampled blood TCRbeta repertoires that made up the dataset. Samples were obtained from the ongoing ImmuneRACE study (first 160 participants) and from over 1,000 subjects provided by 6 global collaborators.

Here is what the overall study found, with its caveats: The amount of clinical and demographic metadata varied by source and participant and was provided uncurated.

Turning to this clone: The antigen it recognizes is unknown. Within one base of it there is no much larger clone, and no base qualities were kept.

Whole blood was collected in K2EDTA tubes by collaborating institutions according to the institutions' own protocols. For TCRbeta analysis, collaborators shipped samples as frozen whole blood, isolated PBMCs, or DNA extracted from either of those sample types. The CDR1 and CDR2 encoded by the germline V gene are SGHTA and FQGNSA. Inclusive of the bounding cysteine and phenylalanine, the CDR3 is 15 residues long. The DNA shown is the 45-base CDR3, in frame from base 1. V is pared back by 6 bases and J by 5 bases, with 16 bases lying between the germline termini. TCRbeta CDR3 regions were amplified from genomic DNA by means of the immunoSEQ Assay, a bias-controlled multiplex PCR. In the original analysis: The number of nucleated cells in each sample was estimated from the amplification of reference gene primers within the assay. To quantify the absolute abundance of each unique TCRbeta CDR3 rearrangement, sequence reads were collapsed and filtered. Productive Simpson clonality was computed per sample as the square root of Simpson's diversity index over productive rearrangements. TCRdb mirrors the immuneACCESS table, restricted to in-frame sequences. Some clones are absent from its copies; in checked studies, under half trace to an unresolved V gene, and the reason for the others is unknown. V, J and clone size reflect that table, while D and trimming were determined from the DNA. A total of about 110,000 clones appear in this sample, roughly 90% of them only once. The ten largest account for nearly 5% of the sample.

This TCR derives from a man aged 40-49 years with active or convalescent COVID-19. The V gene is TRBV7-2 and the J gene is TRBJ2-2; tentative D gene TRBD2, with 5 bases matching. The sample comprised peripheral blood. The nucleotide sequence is TGTGCCAGCAGTGGAATGGGAGTAAATACCGGGGAGCTGTTTTTT. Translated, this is CASSGMGVNTGELFF.